The 10 T cell receptor beta chains below come from one sample, sequenced in a study of a mutant IDH1 vaccine in newly diagnosed glioma. The method was immunoSEQ multiplex PCR; TCRdb's version includes in-frame clones alone and lacks a portion of them. Among roughly 52,000 clones listed, around 84% were seen once. Time point in this sample: week 35, safety follow-up. A 20-mer mutant IDH1 peptide at 300 ug was injected subcutaneously with topical imiquimod. Their recognized antigens are unknown. The sequencing used PBMCs, collected from a glioma patient whose treatment included an IDH1 peptide vaccine. The origin of the receptors is a woman aged 18-30 years with glioma.

The chain joins TRBV4-3 to TRBJ2-7; D not resolved. Trimming removed 0 bases at V and 0 bases at J, with 9 bases between. Germline assignment: CDR1 LGHNA and CDR2 YSLEER. This CDR3 has 15 residues. The CDR3 here is CASSQETDSSYEQYF. The DNA for the CDR3 is TGCGCCAGCAGCCAAGAGACGGATAGCTCCTACGAGCAGTACTTC.

V is TRBV7-2 and J is TRBJ1-1; TRBD1 is a possible D gene (5 bases). Trimming stripped 3 bases from V and 1 base from J, with 9 bases between. This CDR3 region has 14 residues. Germline CDR1 reads SGHTA; CDR2 reads FQGNSA. The CDR3 nucleotides read TGTGCCAGCAGCTTGGGACCGTGGAACACTGAAGCTTTCTTT. It yields the protein CASSLGPWNTEAFF.

There are a few counts of this clone. The chain is built from TRBV19 and TRBJ1-4; no clear D gene. CDR3 size: 14 residues. Germline V gene sequence: CDR1 LNHDA, CDR2 SQIVND (reference sequence). Deletions cut 9 bases from V and 8 bases from J, with 19 bases between. CDR3 sequence: CASTPAGWQEKLFF. The CDR3, as DNA: TGTGCCAGCACTCCCGCGGGGTGGCAAGAAAAACTGTTTTTT.

The V gene is TRBV13, the J gene TRBJ1-2; unclear D gene. Germline CDR1 and CDR2: PRHDT and FYEKMQ (reference sequence). V shed 0 bases and J shed 2 bases, with 7 bases lying between them. The CDR3 spans 14 residues. CDR3 sequence reads: CASSLGTGNYGYTF. The CDR3 region has the DNA TGTGCCAGCAGCTTAGGAACGGGAAACTATGGCTACACCTTC.

This sequence joins TRBV5-4 and TRBJ1-2; D is possibly TRBD1 (6 bases). With 6 bases removed from V and 2 bases from J, the gap between germline ends came to 17 bases. The CDR3 loop spans 15 amino acids. The germline V gene has CDR1 SGHNT and CDR2 YYREEE (reference sequence). The CDR3 loop is CASNLQGFPNYGYTF. Here the CDR3 DNA reads TGTGCCAGCAATCTACAGGGATTTCCCAACTATGGCTACACCTTC.

This sequence joins TRBV5-1 and TRBJ2-1, with D unresolved. Germline V gives CDR1 SGHRS, CDR2 YFSETQ. Trimming removed 1 base at V and 8 bases at J, with 7 bases between. The CDR3 spans 12 residues. CDR3 residues: CASSLTGDEQFF. As DNA, the CDR3 is TGCGCCAGCAGCTTGACGGGCGATGAGCAGTTCTTC.

This sequence joins TRBV6-1 and TRBJ1-3, with 7 nucleotides matching TRBD1. This CDR3 is built from 12 residues. Germline loops: CDR1 MNHNS, CDR2 SASEGT. V shed 10 bases and J 2 bases; nucleotides not matched to a gene: 2. The chain's CDR3 is CAIGTAGNTIYF. The CDR3 nucleotides are TGTGCCATTGGGACAGCTGGAAACACCATATATTTT.

DNA for the CDR3: TGTGCCAGCAGCTTGATCGGTACTAGCGGGAGTACAGATACGCAGTATTTT. The encoded protein is CASSLIGTSGSTDTQYF. The chain combines TRBV5-4 with TRBJ2-3; 11 bases match TRBD2. V dropped 1 base and J dropped 3; count of bases not matched to a gene: 7. Per the germline V gene, CDR1 is SGHNT and CDR2 is YYREEE (reference sequence). CDR3 size: 17 residues.

This chain connects TRBV27 to TRBJ2-7; TRBD2 might be the D (6 bases). Trimming shortened V by 0 bases and J by 6 bases, and 9 bases separated the two germline ends. CDR1 and CDR2 from the germline V gene are MNHEY and SMNVEV (reference sequence). The CDR3 is 13 residues long. DNA of the CDR3: TGTGCCAGCAGTTTATCCGGGGGACCCGAGCAGTACTTC. Translation gives CASSLSGGPEQYF.

The chain carries TRBV21-1 and TRBJ2-7; TRBD1, the table's D call, lacks a check against the DNA. TRBV21-1 is an annotated pseudogene. This CDR3 spans 14 amino acids. The CDR3 nucleotides read TGTGCCAGCAGCAGATGGACAGACGCGGACGAGCAGTACTTC. This sequence encodes CASSRWTDADEQYF.